These 21 T cell receptor beta chains originate from one sample sequenced in a study of Ad26.COV2.S vaccination and SARS-CoV-2 variants. Regarding treatment: 15 to 20 received Ad26.COV2.S at low or high dose, single or two shots; 5 received placebo; per-sample allocation not given. Vaccine and placebo recipients were sampled on day 63 after the first injection. The table came from immunoSEQ multiplex PCR; TCRdb's copy has only in-frame clones and leaves some out. This table holds around 320,000 clones, just over 85% found once. The sequences come from peripheral blood, collected in a trial of Ad26.COV2.S vaccine versus placebo. The receptors were sampled from a person aged 18-60 years who received the Ad26.COV2.S COVID-19 vaccine or a placebo.

This sequence joins TRBV7-2 and TRBJ1-4; D uncertain. The CDR3 is made up of 14 amino acids. V was clipped by 4 bases and J by 4 bases, with 10 bases between them. CDR1 and CDR2 (germline): SGHTA, FQGNSA. The CDR3 region is CASSYRAGNEKLFF. In DNA, the CDR3 is TGTGCCAGCAGCTACCGGGCTGGTAATGAAAAACTGTTTTTT.

CDR3 in amino acids: CASSAGRRNTEAFF. The CDR3 coding sequence is TGTGCCAGCAGTGCGGGCAGGAGGAACACTGAAGCTTTCTTT. This chain joins TRBV2 and TRBJ1-1, with D unclear. Trimming took off 4 bases at V and 1 base at J, with 10 bases between the two ends. Germline assignment: CDR1 SNHLY and CDR2 FYNNEI. The CDR3 loop spans 14 amino acids.

The rearrangement links TRBV5-8 to TRBJ2-7; D might be TRBD1 (6 bases). The CDR3 length is 15 residues. Trimming removed 4 bases from V and 4 bases from J, with 18 bases in between. CDR1 and CDR2 from the germline V gene are SGHTS and YDEGEE. This CDR3 reads CASSPHRVEKYEQYF. The DNA of the CDR3 is TGTGCCAGCAGCCCTCACAGGGTGGAGAAGTACGAGCAGTACTTC.

This clone was seen once. The sample contains more than one DNA sequence encoding this CDR3. The chain is built from TRBV5-1 and TRBJ2-2, with D possibly called TRBD1 or TRBD2 (6 bases each). The germline V gene has CDR1 SGHRS and CDR2 YFSETQ. V gave up 4 bases and J gave up 6 bases, with 10 bases separating them. This CDR3 contains 13 residues. The CDR3 region is CASSLGGSGELFF. The DNA for the CDR3 is TGCGCCAGCAGCCTGGGGGGCTCCGGGGAGCTGTTTTTT.

The J gene is TRBJ1-1, the V gene TRBV12-3 or TRBV12-4; D gene ambiguous. Trimming removed 1 base at V and 7 bases at J, with 4 bases between. The CDR3 sequence is 11 residues long. CDR3 bases: TGTGCCAGCAGTTTAGGGGGTGAAGCTTTCTTT. It codes for CASSLGGEAFF.

The chain is built from TRBV7-9 and TRBJ2-1; the D is unclear. The CDR3 runs to 14 residues. V was pared by 2 bases and J by 5 bases, with 10 bases between. Germline CDR1 SEHNR, CDR2 FQNEAQ (reference sequence). CDR3 DNA: TGTGCCAGCAGCTTACAAGCACCGAACAATGAGCAGTTCTTC. Amino acids: CASSLQAPNNEQFF.

This clone was counted a single time. The gene calls are TRBV5-1 and TRBJ2-7; D is possibly TRBD1 or TRBD2 (5 bases each). CDR3 length: 15 residues. V lost 2 bases, J lost 4 bases, and 16 bases lay in between. Germline V gene data show CDR1 as SGHRS and CDR2 as YFSETQ. The CDR3 region is CASSFASGPTYEQYF. The CDR3 DNA reads TGCGCCAGCAGCTTCGCTTCGGGACCTACGTACGAGCAGTACTTC.

The J gene is TRBJ1-5, the V gene TRBV19; D might be TRBD1 (5 bases). Germline V gene lookup returns CDR1 LNHDA and CDR2 SQIVND (reference sequence). The CDR3 covers 15 residues. Trimming removed 3 bases from V and 7 bases from J, with 16 bases in between. The CDR3 here is CASSMAKGPRQPQHF. In DNA, the CDR3 is TGTGCCAGTAGTATGGCGAAGGGACCCAGGCAGCCCCAGCATTTT.

As to this clone: This same CDR3 is encoded by further DNA sequences in the sample. The genes are TRBV3-1 (or the pseudogene TRBV3-2) and TRBJ2-6, with D unclear. Trimming took off 0 bases at V and 0 bases at J, with 6 bases between the two ends. The CDR3 extends over 16 amino acids. Germline values: CDR1 LGHDT, CDR2 YNNKEL (reference sequence). The CDR3 loop reads CASSQDRVSGANVLTF. The CDR3 nucleotides read TGTGCCAGCAGCCAAGATCGGGTCTCTGGGGCCAACGTCCTGACTTTC.

The J gene is TRBJ2-2, the V gene TRBV5-1, with 8 nucleotides matching TRBD2. CDR1 is SGHRS, CDR2 YFSETQ, per germline. CDR3 length: 16 residues. V trimming: 2 bases; J trimming: 0 bases; junction bases outside the gene matches: 3. The CDR3 here is CASSFSAGANTGELFF. The CDR3 bases are TGCGCCAGCAGCTTTTCAGCGGGGGCGAACACCGGGGAGCTGTTTTTT.

This chain links TRBV7-2 with TRBJ1-1, with TRBD1 as a possible D gene (5 bases). CDR3 length: 14 amino acids. Between the trimmed V and J ends, which lost 1 base and 8 bases, there was a span of 14 bases. Germline-derived CDR1 and CDR2 are SGHTA and FQGNSA. This CDR3 is CASSLDPAPGEAFF. The CDR3 bases are TGTGCCAGCAGCTTAGATCCAGCCCCAGGGGAAGCTTTCTTT.

The V and J genes are TRBV4-3 and TRBJ1-2, with TRBD1 identical over 11 bases. CDR3 size: 16 residues. Germline assignment: CDR1 LGHNA and CDR2 YSLEER. V was pared by 0 bases and J by 4 bases, with 4 bases of the junction left unmatched. For the CDR3, the DNA is TGCGCCAGCAGCCAAGAGTCCGGGACAGGGGGCTATGGCTACACCTTC. Its translation is CASSQESGTGGYGYTF.

The V and J genes are TRBV10-3 and TRBJ2-5, with D maybe TRBD2 (6 bases). The CDR3 runs to 13 residues. Germline CDR1 is ENHRY and CDR2 is SYGVKD. V lost 4 bases, J lost 4 bases, and 10 bases lay in between. CDR3 protein: CAISGGDGETQYF. The CDR3, as DNA: TGTGCCATCAGTGGGGGGGACGGAGAGACCCAGTACTTC.

Of note for this clone: This clone may be a read error of a much larger clone one base away. Other DNA sequences of this sample code for an identical CDR3. J is TRBJ2-7 and V is TRBV28, with 11 bases lining up with TRBD1. V shed 4 bases and J 3 bases; nucleotides not matched to a gene: 2. The CDR3 is made up of 14 amino acids. CDR1 and CDR2 (germline): MDHEN, SYDVKM. The CDR3 loop is CASSSGTGGYEQYF. CDR3 sequence (DNA): TGTGCCAGCAGTTCCGGGACAGGGGGCTACGAGCAGTACTTC.

The chain joins TRBV6-4 to TRBJ1-5, with D perhaps TRBD1 (5 bases). The V gene lost 2 bases and the J gene lost 6 bases, with 11 bases spanning the gap. This CDR3 contains 14 residues. Per the germline V gene, CDR1 is MRHNA and CDR2 is SNTAGT. CDR3: CASSDVWGSQPQHF. The DNA for the CDR3 is TGTGCCAGCAGTGACGTGTGGGGCAGTCAGCCCCAGCATTTT.

This chain connects TRBV5-1 to TRBJ1-2; 10 bases are shared with TRBD1. CDR1 and CDR2 from the germline V gene are SGHRS and YFSETQ. The CDR3 is 13 residues long. V was clipped by 4 bases and J by 4 bases; unmatched bases: 1. CDR3 amino acids: CASSRDRGYGYTF. Written as DNA, the CDR3 is TGCGCCAGCAGCAGGGACAGGGGCTATGGCTACACCTTC. The entire variable domain, with the rest obtained from reference TRBV5-1 and TRBJ1-2, is as follows: KAGVTQTPRYLIKTRGQQVTLSCSPISGHRSVSWYQQTPGQGLQFLFEYFSETQRNKGNFPGRFSGRQFSNSRSEMNVSTLELGDSALYLCASSRDRGYGYTFGSGTRLTVV.

This clone occurred once. The chain has TRBV7-3 and TRBJ1-1; maybe TRBD1 (6 bases). Trimming removed 5 bases at V and 8 bases at J, with 18 bases between. The CDR3 sequence is 14 residues long. Germline loops: CDR1 SGHTA, CDR2 FQGTGA. The CDR3 nucleotides are TGTGCCAGCAGCCCCGGGGGCGGTTTCGTGGAAGCTTTCTTT. Its protein product is CASSPGGGFVEAFF.

J is TRBJ1-1 and V is TRBV5-1, with 7 nucleotides matching TRBD1. The CDR3 runs to 13 residues. CDR1 and CDR2 (germline): SGHRS, YFSETQ. The ends lost 4 bases at V and 5 bases at J; junction bases unmatched: 5. The CDR3 loop is CASSQTGWTEAFF. As DNA, the CDR3 is TGCGCCAGCAGCCAGACAGGGTGGACTGAAGCTTTCTTT.

The chain combines TRBV27 with TRBJ1-4; 11 bases are shared with TRBD1. CDR1 and CDR2 from the germline V gene are MNHEY and SMNVEV (reference sequence). The CDR3 is 16 amino acids. The ends lost 6 bases at V and 4 bases at J; junction bases unmatched: 7. CDR3 DNA: TGTGCCAGCAGGTCACTTGGGACAGGGGGTAATGAAAAACTGTTTTTT. Translating gives CASRSLGTGGNEKLFF. Filled out from reference TRBV27 and TRBJ1-4, the complete variable domain reads EAQVTQNPRYLITVTGKKLTVTCSQNMNHEYMSWYRQDPGLGLRQIYYSMNVEVTDKGDVPEGYKVSRKEKRNFPLILESPSPNQTSLYFCASRSLGTGGNEKLFFGSGTQLSVL.

The CDR3 region is CASSLGTGDSNQPQHF. CDR3 sequence (DNA): TGCGCCAGCAGCTTGGGGACAGGGGATAGCAATCAGCCCCAGCATTTT. V usage is TRBV5-1 and J usage is TRBJ1-5; 9 bases match TRBD1. Germline assignment: CDR1 SGHRS and CDR2 YFSETQ. The CDR3 is 16 amino acids. Unmatched junction bases numbered 1, after V lost 0 bases and J lost 0 bases.

The V and J genes are TRBV5-1 and TRBJ1-1; no clear D gene. The CDR3 is 13 amino acids. Germline loops: CDR1 SGHRS, CDR2 YFSETQ. V gave up 4 bases and J gave up 3 bases, with 10 bases separating them. CDR3 protein: CASSPLSDTEAFF. In nucleotides, the CDR3 is TGCGCCAGCAGCCCCTTGTCGGACACTGAAGCTTTCTTT.